This T cell receptor (beta chain) was sequenced in a study of T cell repertoires in cytomegalovirus infection. Across the whole study: Based on public TCR beta signatures, there were indications of CMV infection and of a matching HLA type. Whole-study results and caveats: Based on cumulative public TCR beta family frequency, carriers of CMV plus the relevant HLA were identified. What dominated the ex vivo response were HLA-C-restricted CMV-specific TCR beta clonotypes.

This CDR3 is 13 amino acids long. Trimming stripped 5 bases from V and 5 bases from J, with 9 bases between. Germline CDR1 reads SGHTA; CDR2 reads FQGNSA. Via MiXCR, TCRdb re-called the reads, giving one row per CDR3 protein. The table shows around 900,000 distinct CDR3 sequences, with roughly 31% occurring only once. This clonotype appeared a few times. Its antigen is not identified. Sequencing used cultured CD8+ T cells from PBMCs, obtained from culture after CMV antigen stimulation. This TCR was recovered from a human donor in good health (CMV status not recorded). Some clones in this sample may be carry-over from other donors' samples. J is TRBJ2-2 and V is TRBV7-2, with D unresolved. In nucleotides, the CDR3 is TGTGCCAGCAGCCCTTCGAGGACCGGGGAGCTGTTTTTT. Protein product: CASSPSRTGELFF. Together with reference TRBV7-2 and TRBJ2-2, the CDR3 gives the full variable domain: GAGVSQSPSNKVTEKGKDVELRCDPISGHTALYWYRQSLGQGLEFLIYFQGNSAPDKSGLPSDRFSAERTGGSVSTLTIQRTQQEDSAVYLCASSPSRTGELFFGEGSRLTVL.